Following are 30 T cell receptor beta chains from one sample sequenced in a study of blood T cell repertoires in COVID-19. Some clones are missing from TCRdb's copy, which holds only in-frame ones; the method was immunoSEQ multiplex PCR. This sample has about 180,000 clones, with 60% to 80% found just once. The sequenced material came from PBMCs or T cells enriched from blood (not recorded which). All receptors come from a woman between 50 and 59 years old who had recovered from COVID-19.

This rearrangement joins TRBV23-1 to TRBJ2-3, with 7 positions matching TRBD1. TRBV23-1 is an open reading frame whose function is uncertain. V trimming: 7 bases; J trimming: 11 bases; junction bases outside the gene matches: 18. CDR3 size: 15 residues. The CDR3 loop is CASMPSFQGTVKQYF. The DNA for the CDR3 is TGCGCCAGCATGCCCTCATTCCAGGGGACAGTCAAGCAGTATTTT.

This sequence joins TRBV28 and TRBJ1-1; D not resolved. With 3 bases removed from V and 5 bases from J, the gap between germline ends came to 16 bases. Germline CDR1 reads MDHEN; CDR2 reads SYDVKM. This CDR3 contains 15 residues. This CDR3 reads CASSLIFGVGTEAFF. The CDR3 bases are TGTGCCAGCAGTTTGATCTTTGGAGTTGGGACTGAAGCTTTCTTT.

V usage is TRBV30 and J usage is TRBJ1-5; D might be TRBD1 (6 bases). V shed 2 bases and J shed 3 bases, with 8 bases lying between them. This CDR3 has 13 amino acids. Germline assignment: CDR1 GTSNPN and CDR2 SVGIG (reference sequence). The DNA for the CDR3 is TGTGCCTGGAGTCAGGGGTTCAATCAGCCCCAGCATTTT. This codes for CAWSQGFNQPQHF.

The rearrangement uses TRBV5-1 and TRBJ1-5; TRBD1 matches 11 bases. The CDR3 extends over 15 amino acids. V gave up 3 bases and J gave up 4 bases; unmatched junction bases: 3. Germline V gives CDR1 SGHRS, CDR2 YFSETQ. The CDR3 spells CASSWGQGDNQPQHF. CDR3 nucleotides: TGCGCCAGCAGCTGGGGACAGGGGGATAATCAGCCCCAGCATTTT.

This chain connects TRBV6-5 to TRBJ1-4; 9 bases match TRBD1. The CDR3 is 11 residues long. Trimming cost V 7 bases and J 12 bases; bases outside gene matches: 3. Germline CDR1 reads MNHEY; CDR2 reads SVGAGI. The CDR3 reads CASTGDRELFF. The CDR3 bases are TGTGCCAGCACCGGGGACAGGGAACTGTTTTTT.

This chain uses TRBV7-3 with TRBJ2-1; the D is unclear. Germline V gives CDR1 SGHTA, CDR2 FQGTGA. V was clipped by 5 bases and J by 7 bases, with 18 bases between them. The CDR3 extends over 15 amino acids. The CDR3 bases are TGTGCCAGCAGCCCCCTGGGTGAGGTTGGGAATGAGCAGTTCTTC. Its protein product is CASSPLGEVGNEQFF.

The genes are TRBV3-1 (or the pseudogene TRBV3-2) and TRBJ2-3, with a weak D call TRBD1 (6 bases). Germline values: CDR1 LGHDT, CDR2 YNNKEL (reference sequence). Trimming stripped 4 bases from V and 1 base from J, with 6 bases between. The CDR3 has 13 amino acids. CDR3 bases: TGTGCCAGCAGCCGGACAGGCACAGATACGCAGTATTTT. This translates into CASSRTGTDTQYF.

The chain is built from TRBV27 and TRBJ2-7; D perhaps matches TRBD2 (6 bases). Germline values: CDR1 MNHEY, CDR2 SMNVEV (reference sequence). The ends were cut back, 5 bases at V and 4 bases at J, with 15 bases in the middle. The CDR3 loop spans 14 amino acids. CDR3 sequence (DNA): TGTGCCAGCAGTCCGGAAGGGGAGGAATACGAGCAGTACTTC. Translating it yields CASSPEGEEYEQYF.

This chain links TRBV5-5 with TRBJ2-7; the match to TRBD1 covers 7 bases. CDR1 and CDR2 (germline): SGHKS, YYEKEE (reference sequence). The J segment lost 0 bases and the V segment lost 0 bases, leaving 12 bases of the junction unmatched. The CDR3 has 18 amino acids. CDR3 DNA sequence: TGTGCCAGCAGCTTGGGGAACAGCGGACAGGCCCGCTCCTACGAGCAGTACTTC. The encoded protein is CASSLGNSGQARSYEQYF.

The CDR3 reads CASSPPYATGGAVGYTF. CDR3 DNA: TGTGCCAGCTCACCTCCCTACGCGACAGGGGGCGCGGTTGGCTACACCTTC. The chain combines TRBV18 with TRBJ1-2; 10 positions match TRBD1. The junction had 14 bases not matched to a gene; V was cut back by 3 bases and J by 7 bases. CDR1 is KGHSH and CDR2 is LQKENI in the germline V gene. This CDR3 spans 17 amino acids.

CDR3 region: CASLGGAGEKLFF. The CDR3 DNA sequence: TGTGCCAGCTTGGGGGGGGCAGGGGAAAAACTGTTTTTT. This sequence joins TRBV7-8 and TRBJ1-4, with a weak D call TRBD1 (6 bases). Germline values: CDR1 SGHVS, CDR2 FQNEAQ. V shed 8 bases and J shed 8 bases, with 15 bases lying between them. The length of the CDR3 is 13 residues.

Points on this clone: Other DNA sequences from this sample encode an identical CDR3 as well. The chain couples TRBV18 to TRBJ2-1, with 8 positions matching TRBD1. V was pared by 2 bases and J by 3 bases, with 3 bases of the junction left unmatched. The CDR3 runs 15 residues. The germline gives CDR1 KGHSH, CDR2 LQKENI. This CDR3 is CASSPGQGVYNEQFF. DNA for the CDR3: TGTGCCAGCTCACCAGGACAGGGTGTCTACAATGAGCAGTTCTTC.

The chain is built from TRBV10-2 and TRBJ1-6, with D uncertain. Trimming took 3 bases from V and 8 from J, leaving 11 bases between them. CDR1 and CDR2 from the germline V gene are WSHSY and SAAADI. CDR3 size: 14 residues. The CDR3 protein is CASSESRGYSPLHF. As DNA, the CDR3 is TGCGCCAGCAGTGAATCTAGAGGGTATTCACCCCTCCACTTT.

This clone was observed a few times. J is TRBJ2-1 and V is TRBV4-2, with TRBD2 as a possible D gene (5 bases). CDR1 and CDR2 (germline): LGHNA, YNFKEQ. V was clipped by 0 bases and J by 9 bases, with 12 bases between them. The CDR3 sequence is 14 residues long. CDR3 in DNA: TGTGCCAGCAGCCAAGATCAGTTGGCGGGTGAGCAGTTCTTC. Translation gives CASSQDQLAGEQFF.

The rearrangement joins TRBV15 to TRBJ1-1; D call uncertain. Germline CDR1 and CDR2: LNHNV and YYDKDF (reference sequence). V shed 0 bases and J shed 6 bases, with 14 bases lying between them. This CDR3 is 15 amino acids long. CDR3 loop: CATSRDKAGNAEAFF. The CDR3 nucleotides are TGTGCCACCAGCAGAGATAAGGCGGGGAATGCTGAAGCTTTCTTT.

The chain links TRBV15 to TRBJ2-5; perhaps TRBD2 as D (5 bases). The CDR3 has 14 amino acids. Germline assignment: CDR1 LNHNV and CDR2 YYDKDF (reference sequence). The germline V and J ends were trimmed by 0 bases and 6 bases, with 11 bases remaining between them. CDR3 loop: CATSRDLPGKTQYF. The CDR3 bases are TGTGCCACCAGCAGAGACCTTCCGGGAAAGACCCAGTACTTC.

The chain recombines TRBV5-4 with TRBJ2-3, with a weak D call TRBD2 (6 bases). CDR3 length: 16 residues. Germline V gene lookup returns CDR1 SGHNT and CDR2 YYREEE (reference sequence). Trimming stripped 4 bases from V and 2 bases from J, with 17 bases between. CDR3 DNA sequence: TGTGCCAGCAGCCACCGACTAGTCCAAACCACAGATACGCAGTATTTT. Amino acid sequence: CASSHRLVQTTDTQYF.

The rearrangement links TRBV7-9 to TRBJ1-6; unclear D gene. Looked up from germline, CDR1 is SEHNR and CDR2 is FQNEAQ (reference sequence). The CDR3 is 15 amino acids. V lost 5 bases and J lost 2, with 10 bases in between. The CDR3 reads CASSPGLAYNSPLHF. CDR3 in DNA: TGTGCCAGCAGCCCCGGACTCGCCTATAATTCACCCCTCCACTTT.

The chain employs TRBV19 and TRBJ1-1, with D possibly being TRBD1 (6 bases). This CDR3 is built from 14 residues. The germline CDR1 and CDR2 sequences are LNHDA and SQIVND (reference sequence). V was cut by 6 bases and J by 2 bases, with 13 bases left in between. CDR3 sequence (DNA): TGTGCCAGTAGCAGGCCCGGGACAAACACTGAAGCTTTCTTT. It yields the protein CASSRPGTNTEAFF.

J is TRBJ1-4 and V is TRBV10-3; TRBD1 is a possible D gene (5 bases). The CDR3 has 15 amino acids. V was clipped by 10 bases and J by 4 bases, with 19 bases between them. CDR1 and CDR2 (germline): ENHRY, SYGVKD. The CDR3 protein is CATGGSKEYNEKLFF. The DNA of the CDR3 is TGTGCCACCGGGGGAAGCAAAGAGTATAATGAAAAACTGTTTTTT.

V usage is TRBV18 and J usage is TRBJ1-2; 8 nucleotides align to TRBD1. With 5 bases clipped from V and 2 bases from J, the junction kept 4 bases outside the gene matches. Germline CDR1 and CDR2: KGHSH and LQKENI. This CDR3 region has 14 residues. CDR3 amino acids: CASSWDRQNYGYTF. The CDR3 DNA sequence: TGTGCCAGCTCATGGGACAGGCAGAACTATGGCTACACCTTC. Full variable domain (remainder filled in from reference TRBV18 and TRBJ1-2): NAGVMQNPRHLVRRRGQEARLRCSPMKGHSHVYWYRQLPEEGLKFMVYLQKENIIDESGMPKERFSAEFPKEGPSILRIQQVVRGDSAAYFCASSWDRQNYGYTFGSGTRLTVV.

This clone was found once. The chain employs TRBV18 and TRBJ1-4, with 7 nucleotides matching TRBD1. This CDR3 is built from 14 residues. CDR1 and CDR2 from the germline V gene are KGHSH and LQKENI. V trimming: 4 bases; J trimming: 4 bases; junction bases outside the gene matches: 3. CDR3 bases: TGTGCCAGCTCACGGGACAGCAATAATGAAAAACTGTTTTTT. It encodes CASSRDSNNEKLFF. Full variable domain (outside the CDR3, taken from reference TRBV18 and TRBJ1-4): NAGVMQNPRHLVRRRGQEARLRCSPMKGHSHVYWYRQLPEEGLKFMVYLQKENIIDESGMPKERFSAEFPKEGPSILRIQQVVRGDSAAYFCASSRDSNNEKLFFGSGTQLSVL.

CDR3 sequence reads: CASSPSRDYNNEQFF. The CDR3 bases are TGTGCCAGCAGCCCGTCCCGGGACTACAACAATGAGCAGTTCTTC. The chain is built from TRBV5-5 and TRBJ2-1; 7 nucleotides align to TRBD2. CDR3 length equals 15 residues. Germline CDR1 reads SGHKS; CDR2 reads YYEKEE (reference sequence). V shed 4 bases, J shed 5 bases, and the junction held 9 bases outside the gene matches.

The sample holds one count of this clone. V and J are TRBV9 and TRBJ2-5; 10 nucleotides align to TRBD2. The V and J ends lost 4 bases and 4 bases, in that order; junction bases with no gene match: 13. This CDR3 contains 17 residues. Germline CDR1 SGDLS, CDR2 YYNGEE. CDR3: CASSPRGASGSVETQYF. In DNA, the CDR3 is TGTGCCAGCAGCCCCCGAGGAGCTAGCGGGAGTGTAGAGACCCAGTACTTC. Using reference TRBV9 and TRBJ2-5 for the parts outside the CDR3, the full variable domain is DSGVTQTPKHLITATGQRVTLRCSPRSGDLSVYWYQQSLDQGLQFLIQYYNGEERAKGNILERFSAQQFPDLHSELNLSSLELGDSALYFCASSPRGASGSVETQYFGPGTRLLVL.

The chain employs TRBV19 and TRBJ1-2; a weak D match, TRBD1 (6 bases). CDR1 and CDR2 from the germline V gene are LNHDA and SQIVND (reference sequence). This CDR3 spans 14 amino acids. Between the trimmed V and J ends, which lost 6 bases and 2 bases, there was a span of 13 bases. The CDR3 spells CASRRQVGNYGYTF. Here the CDR3 DNA reads TGTGCCAGTAGGCGACAGGTGGGCAACTATGGCTACACCTTC.

On this clone itself: The junction differs from germline at one of its ends, possibly a read error. The genes are TRBV9 and TRBJ2-1; 11 positions match TRBD2. The CDR3 extends over 21 amino acids. Germline CDR1 is SGDLS and CDR2 is YYNGEE. CDR3 DNA: TGTGCCAGGAGCGTAGAGCTCCGGGGGGGGCTAGCGGGAGGACCGGCCAATGAGCAGTTCTTC. It is translated as CARSVELRGGLAGGPANEQFF.

This clone has more than one count but fewer than ten. The rearrangement joins TRBV4-1 to TRBJ2-7; a possible D gene is TRBD2 (6 bases). The germline V and J ends were trimmed by 10 bases and 5 bases, with 12 bases remaining between them. This CDR3 contains 11 residues. Germline loops: CDR1 MGHRA, CDR2 YSYEKL. The CDR3 nucleotides are TGCGCCACCCGGCGGGGCCACGAGCAGTACTTC. It yields the protein CATRRGHEQYF.

This clone was detected a few times. J is TRBJ1-1 and V is TRBV12-3 or TRBV12-4; no clear D. The CDR3 spans 11 residues. Deletions cut 10 bases from V and 3 bases from J, with 9 bases between. CDR3 sequence (DNA): TGTGCCACCACGGGATACACTGAAGCTTTCTTT. Its translation is CATTGYTEAFF.

The chain combines TRBV6-2 or TRBV6-3 with TRBJ2-3; 9 bases align to TRBD2. The CDR3 has 16 amino acids. Trimming took 5 bases from V and 4 from J; bases not matched to a gene: 10. Germline V gives CDR1 MNHEY, CDR2 SVGEGT. The CDR3 DNA follows: TGTGCCAGCAGTGGCGCGGGAGGGGGCGAAGCAGATACGCAGTATTTT. This codes for CASSGAGGGEADTQYF.

V usage is TRBV28 and J usage is TRBJ2-7, with 7 bases matching TRBD1. Germline values: CDR1 MDHEN, CDR2 SYDVKM. The trim removed 2 bases at V and 2 bases at J, leaving 9 bases unmatched. The CDR3 covers 16 residues. The CDR3 loop is CASSLGTAGSPYEQYF. The CDR3 region has the DNA TGTGCCAGCAGTTTAGGGACAGCCGGAAGTCCCTACGAGCAGTACTTC.